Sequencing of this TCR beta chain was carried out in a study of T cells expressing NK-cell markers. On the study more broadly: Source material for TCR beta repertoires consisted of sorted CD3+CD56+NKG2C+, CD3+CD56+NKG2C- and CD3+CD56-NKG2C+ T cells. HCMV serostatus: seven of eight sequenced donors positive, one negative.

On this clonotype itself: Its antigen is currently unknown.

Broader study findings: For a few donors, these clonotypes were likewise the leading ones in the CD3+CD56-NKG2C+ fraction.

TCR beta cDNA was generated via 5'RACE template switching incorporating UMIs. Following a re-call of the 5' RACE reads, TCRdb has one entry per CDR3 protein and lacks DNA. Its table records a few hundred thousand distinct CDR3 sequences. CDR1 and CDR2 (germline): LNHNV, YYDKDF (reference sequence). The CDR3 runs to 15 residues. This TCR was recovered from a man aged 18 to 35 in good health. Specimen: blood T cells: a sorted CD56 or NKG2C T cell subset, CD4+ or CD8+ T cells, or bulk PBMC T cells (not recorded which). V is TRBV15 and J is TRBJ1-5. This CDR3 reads CATSEGASSNQPQHF.